The T cell receptor beta chain under discussion was sequenced for a study of regulatory T cells in long-lasting Graves disease. Described time point: newly diagnosed GD, antithyroid drugs for less than 3 months. RNA extracted from PBMCs served as the sequencing template. Overall study findings and caveats: Possibly, accuracy suffered from the small sample size.

Building the TCR beta libraries relied on iRepertoire HTBI primers, and CDR3 regions underwent Arm-PCR. From the multiplex PCR reads, TCRdb called clonotypes with MiXCR, one entry per CDR3 protein. The table shows more than 300,000 distinct CDR3 sequences, with roughly 12% occurring only once. Per the germline V gene, CDR1 is MDHEN and CDR2 is SYDVKM. V shed 7 bases and J shed 4 bases, with 11 bases lying between them. The CDR3 length is 13 residues. This clonotype was found a few times. Its antigen is not identified. Separately, the same data were catalogued under a study of T cells in Graves' hyperthyroidism and ophthalmopathy. Turning to that study: Any patient presenting with uncontrolled infection, other autoimmune disease, pregnancy or lactation was left out. The study used the HTBI primer set for a first-round RT-PCR of the TCR CDR3. With a median lead of around 6.7 months before onset, the model predicted ophthalmopathy.

The input for sequencing was peripheral blood mononuclear cells (PBMCs), taken at new diagnosis, from a patient treated with antithyroid drugs. The receptor's source is a woman aged 18-29 years with Graves disease. The chain recombines TRBV28 with TRBJ2-1, with D maybe TRBD2 (5 bases). This chain's CDR3 is CASTRGEYNEQFF. The CDR3 nucleotides read TGTGCCAGCACCCGGGGAGAGTACAATGAGCAGTTCTTC.